This TCR beta chain was sequenced during a study of blood T cell repertoires in COVID-19. Cohort 3 donors were reported recovered after two negative PCRs, clearance, or symptom resolution. The CDR3 sequence is 14 residues long. Germline V gives CDR1 KGHSH, CDR2 LQKENI. V was trimmed by 6 bases and J by 3 bases, leaving 15 bases between them. Clones were read by immunoSEQ multiplex PCR, and TCRdb kept only the in-frame ones, dropping some. Among some 300,000 clones listed, 88% were seen once. The sequence derives from a woman in her 30s who had recovered from COVID-19. Input material: PBMCs or T cells enriched from blood (not recorded which). This sequence joins TRBV18 and TRBJ2-7; D may be TRBD1 (7 bases). CDR3 sequence (DNA): TGTGCCAGCTCCCAAGCAGGGGGGAACTACGAGCAGTACTTC. Its translation is CASSQAGGNYEQYF.